This TCR beta chain is from a study of blood T cell repertoires in COVID-19 (dated by TCRdb to about 2020). Turning to the overall study: Samples covering the acute and convalescent phases of COVID-19 were provided by collaborators in the United States, Italy and Spain. The repertoires were made available in a free public database intended to serve as a resource for research on the immune response to SARS-CoV-2. The sample metadata nearly always contained a de-identified subject ID, COVID-19 status, age in years and sex. The material from the prospective study consisted of cDNA or gDNA derived from T cells, B-cell-depleted T cells, or PBMCs. Where available, HLA class I and class II types were taken from metadata supplied by the sample provider and were not determined by assay-based typing. Subjects who had been exposed to COVID-19, were actively infected with it, or had recovered from it provided the deeply sampled blood TCRbeta repertoires that made up the dataset. The samples were drawn from the first 160 participants of the ongoing ImmuneRACE study and from 950 to 1,500 subjects provided by 6 global collaborators.

The CDR3 covers 15 residues, taking in both the cysteine and the phenylalanine. The CDR3 DNA has 45 bases and is translated from base 1. In the germline V gene, CDR1 corresponds to SGDLS and CDR2 to YYNGEE. The junction shows trimming of 2 bases on V and 7 bases on J, and the gene matches do not reach 4 bases of it. Summary of the overall study and its limitations: The amount of clinical and demographic metadata varied by source and participant and was provided uncurated.

The immunoSEQ Assay, a bias-controlled multiplex PCR, was used to amplify TCRbeta CDR3 regions from genomic DNA. The study's processing was this. Nucleated cell counts per sample were estimated from amplification of reference gene primers within the assay. Sequence reads were collapsed and filtered to measure the absolute abundance of every unique TCRbeta CDR3 rearrangement. For each sample, productive Simpson clonality was calculated as the square root of Simpson's diversity index over productive rearrangements. What TCRdb holds here is the immuneACCESS table cut down to in-frame rearrangements. Part of the clones is not present; checked against another copy, under half of the missing clones reflect an unresolved V gene, and the others are unexplained. V and J calls and clone size follow that table, whereas D and trimming were derived from the DNA. The sample table lists about 140,000 clones, 70% to 90% of them with a count of one. The ten biggest clones cover about 1.5% of the sample.

For this clone: The antigen it binds to is not known. Base qualities are not at hand, and no much larger clone is one base apart.

Collaborating institutions collected whole blood in K2EDTA tubes following their own protocols. For TCRbeta analysis, collaborator samples were shipped as frozen whole blood, as isolated PBMCs, or as DNA extracted from either sample type. This clonotype originated in a woman aged 55-70 years with acute or convalescent COVID-19. This sequence uses TRBV9 and TRBJ2-1, with TRBD2 matching 12 junction bases. The material sequenced was peripheral blood. The DNA is as follows: TGTGCCAGCAGCGTGCTAGCGGGGGGGAATAATGAGCAGTTCTTC. This yields the protein CASSVLAGGNNEQFF.